This is a list of T cell receptor beta chains from one sample in a study of post-analysis software for immune sequencing data. In TCRdb, the PCR reads were re-called with MiXCR into one record per CDR3 protein. The repertoire holds a few hundred thousand distinct CDR3 sequences, with around a third as singletons. Sequencing was done on a sample of blood. The receptors come from a girl between 5 and 17 years old with multiple sclerosis. Each CDR3 is given with its conserved first and last residue. The order of the fields is J gene, D gene, V gene, clone size, CDR3 protein, CDR3 DNA. D genes are given only for firm matches. Only part of the rows carry a size: once, few, many, or a class if the clone is expanded.

j_gene: TRBJ2-7
d_gene: TRBD1
v_gene: TRBV6-5
abundance: few
CDR3aa: CASSASRQGSDEQYF
CDR3nt: TGTGCCAGCAGTGCATCTCGACAGGGAAGCGACGAGCAGTACTTC

j_gene: TRBJ2-7
d_gene: .
v_gene: TRBV7-6
abundance: .
CDR3aa: CAGSPQGGPYEQYF
CDR3nt: TGTGCCGGCAGCCCCCAGGGAGGCCCCTACGAGCAGTACTTC

j_gene: TRBJ2-5
d_gene: .
v_gene: TRBV4-1
abundance: .
CDR3aa: CASSQVPPLYQETQYF
CDR3nt: TGCGCCAGCAGCCAAGTCCCCCCCCTGTACCAGGAGACCCAGTACTTC

j_gene: TRBJ1-2
d_gene: .
v_gene: TRBV28
abundance: .
CDR3aa: CASGASGYTF
CDR3nt: TGTGCCAGCGGGGCCTCGGGCTACACCTTC

j_gene: TRBJ1-2
d_gene: .
v_gene: TRBV5-6
abundance: .
CDR3aa: CASWDGRYYGYTF
CDR3nt: TGTGCCAGTTGGGACGGCAGGTACTATGGCTACACCTTC

j_gene: TRBJ2-7
d_gene: .
v_gene: TRBV12-3/TRBV12-4
abundance: few
CDR3aa: CASSHTDHDEQYF
CDR3nt: TGTGCCAGCAGTCACACAGATCACGACGAGCAGTACTTC

j_gene: TRBJ2-3
d_gene: TRBD2
v_gene: TRBV9
abundance: few
CDR3aa: CASSALAGGLRSTDTQYF
CDR3nt: TGTGCCAGCAGCGCCCTAGCGGGGGGGCTCAGAAGCACAGATACGCAGTATTTT

j_gene: TRBJ2-1
d_gene: TRBD1
v_gene: TRBV5-1
abundance: few
CDR3aa: CASSSTGQDLGEQFF
CDR3nt: TGCGCCAGCAGCTCGACGGGACAGGACCTCGGGGAGCAGTTCTTC

j_gene: TRBJ2-5
d_gene: .
v_gene: TRBV20-1
abundance: few
CDR3aa: CSARPLAFQETQYF
CDR3nt: TGCAGTGCTAGACCCCTAGCCTTCCAAGAGACCCAGTACTTC

j_gene: TRBJ2-1
d_gene: TRBD1
v_gene: TRBV2
abundance: .
CDR3aa: CVSSTLKGQGIEQFF
CDR3nt: TGTGTCAGCAGTACCTTAAAAGGACAGGGTATTGAGCAGTTCTTC

j_gene: TRBJ1-1
d_gene: .
v_gene: TRBV12-3/TRBV12-4
abundance: few
CDR3aa: CASSFSRPKANTEAFF
CDR3nt: TGTGCCAGCAGTTTCAGTCGGCCGAAGGCGAACACTGAAGCTTTCTTT

j_gene: TRBJ2-7
d_gene: .
v_gene: TRBV5-1
abundance: .
CDR3aa: CASSLVEGVQDPYEQYF
CDR3nt: TGCGCCAGCAGCTTGGTCGAAGGAGTCCAGGACCCGTACGAGCAGTACTTC

j_gene: TRBJ2-7
d_gene: TRBD1
v_gene: TRBV14
abundance: once
CDR3aa: CASSDGTGPSYEQYF
CDR3nt: TGTGCCAGCAGTGACGGGACAGGGCCCTCCTACGAGCAGTACTTC

j_gene: TRBJ2-7
d_gene: TRBD1
v_gene: TRBV3-1
abundance: .
CDR3aa: CASSPWDSRYEQYF
CDR3nt: TGTGCCAGCAGCCCTTGGGACAGTCGCTACGAGCAGTACTTC

j_gene: TRBJ1-2
d_gene: TRBD1
v_gene: TRBV12-3/TRBV12-4
abundance: .
CDR3aa: CASSPWTGAKNGYTF
CDR3nt: TGTGCCAGCAGTCCCTGGACAGGGGCGAAAAATGGCTACACCTTC

j_gene: TRBJ1-5
d_gene: .
v_gene: TRBV2
abundance: .
CDR3aa: CASSGRSNQPQHF
CDR3nt: TGTGCCAGCAGTGGACGGAGCAATCAGCCCCAGCATTTT

j_gene: TRBJ2-6
d_gene: .
v_gene: TRBV7-3
abundance: .
CDR3aa: CASSPRTAGANVLTF
CDR3nt: TGTGCCAGCAGCCCGCGGACAGCTGGGGCCAACGTCCTGACTTTC

j_gene: TRBJ2-3
d_gene: TRBD2
v_gene: TRBV5-1
abundance: .
CDR3aa: CASSLYDSGGADTQYF
CDR3nt: TGCGCCAGCAGCTTGTATGATAGCGGGGGCGCAGATACGCAGTATTTT

j_gene: TRBJ2-1
d_gene: TRBD2
v_gene: TRBV3-1
abundance: .
CDR3aa: CASSQAALAGGYNEQFF
CDR3nt: TGTGCCAGCAGCCAAGCAGCACTAGCGGGGGGTTATAATGAGCAGTTCTTC

j_gene: TRBJ1-1
d_gene: .
v_gene: TRBV5-1
abundance: few
CDR3aa: CASSPDGRLTWGTEAFF
CDR3nt: TGCGCCAGCAGCCCGGACGGGCGTCTCACTTGGGGCACTGAAGCTTTCTTT

j_gene: TRBJ2-7
d_gene: .
v_gene: TRBV3-1
abundance: few
CDR3aa: CASSQVAGPYEQYF
CDR3nt: TGTGCCAGCAGCCAAGTCGCAGGGCCCTACGAGCAGTACTTC

j_gene: TRBJ2-7
d_gene: TRBD1
v_gene: TRBV20-1
abundance: .
CDR3aa: CSARRAQGVDEQYF
CDR3nt: TGCAGTGCTAGACGTGCACAGGGGGTCGACGAGCAGTACTTC

j_gene: TRBJ2-1
d_gene: TRBD2
v_gene: TRBV20-1
abundance: .
CDR3aa: CSARLVASGGSYNEQFF
CDR3nt: TGCAGTGCTAGATTAGTAGCCAGCGGGGGCTCCTACAATGAGCAGTTCTTC

j_gene: TRBJ2-3
d_gene: .
v_gene: TRBV6-6
abundance: few
CDR3aa: CASSYSDSSDTQYF
CDR3nt: TGTGCCAGCAGTTACTCTGACAGTTCAGATACGCAGTATTTT

j_gene: TRBJ2-1
d_gene: TRBD2
v_gene: TRBV20-1
abundance: few
CDR3aa: CSARASYGGTSSYNEQFF
CDR3nt: TGCAGTGCTAGAGCCTCATACGGTGGGACTAGCTCCTACAATGAGCAGTTCTTC

j_gene: TRBJ2-7
d_gene: TRBD1
v_gene: TRBV18
abundance: .
CDR3aa: CASSFRDRGLNEQYF
CDR3nt: TGTGCCAGCTCATTCCGGGACAGGGGGCTGAACGAGCAGTACTTC

j_gene: TRBJ2-7
d_gene: .
v_gene: TRBV6-5
abundance: .
CDR3aa: CASSYVEGQDYEQYF
CDR3nt: TGTGCCAGCAGTTACGTAGAGGGACAAGACTACGAGCAGTACTTC

j_gene: TRBJ2-3
d_gene: TRBD2
v_gene: TRBV6-1
abundance: .
CDR3aa: CASSEESRGGSTDTQYF
CDR3nt: TGTGCCAGCAGTGAAGAGAGTCGCGGGGGGAGTACAGATACGCAGTATTTT

j_gene: TRBJ2-3
d_gene: .
v_gene: TRBV6-1
abundance: .
CDR3aa: CASSRHWGDASTDTQYF
CDR3nt: TGTGCCAGCAGTCGCCACTGGGGTGACGCAAGCACAGATACGCAGTATTTT

j_gene: TRBJ2-3
d_gene: .
v_gene: TRBV20-1
abundance: .
CDR3aa: CSAPATRRTDTQYF
CDR3nt: TGCAGTGCTCCGGCCACCCGTCGCACAGATACGCAGTATTTT

j_gene: TRBJ2-4
d_gene: .
v_gene: TRBV9
abundance: .
CDR3aa: CASSPTTKNIQYF
CDR3nt: TGTGCCAGCAGCCCGACAACCAAAAACATTCAGTACTTC

j_gene: TRBJ2-7
d_gene: .
v_gene: TRBV4-1
abundance: few
CDR3aa: CASSQVLASAGVVYEQYF
CDR3nt: TGCGCCAGCAGCCAAGTGTTGGCATCGGCAGGGGTAGTCTACGAGCAGTACTTC

j_gene: TRBJ1-1
d_gene: .
v_gene: TRBV7-9
abundance: .
CDR3aa: CASSFSVETEAFF
CDR3nt: TGTGCCAGCAGCTTCTCCGTGGAAACTGAAGCTTTCTTT

j_gene: TRBJ1-2
d_gene: TRBD1
v_gene: TRBV3-1
abundance: .
CDR3aa: CASSRQGARGYTF
CDR3nt: TGTGCCAGCAGCCGGCAGGGGGCCCGTGGCTACACCTTC

j_gene: TRBJ1-2
d_gene: .
v_gene: TRBV13
abundance: many
CDR3aa: CASSSVVPYGYTF
CDR3nt: TGTGCCAGCAGCTCCGTGGTGCCCTATGGCTACACCTTC

j_gene: TRBJ1-1
d_gene: .
v_gene: TRBV7-2
abundance: few
CDR3aa: CASSAWGAGVKTEAFF
CDR3nt: TGTGCCAGCAGCGCCTGGGGTGCAGGGGTGAAGACTGAAGCTTTCTTT

j_gene: TRBJ1-2
d_gene: TRBD1
v_gene: TRBV20-1
abundance: few
CDR3aa: CSVTKDRRYGYTF
CDR3nt: TGCAGTGTTACGAAGGACAGGCGCTATGGCTACACCTTC

j_gene: TRBJ2-7
d_gene: .
v_gene: TRBV20-1
abundance: .
CDR3aa: CSARDSYRLLEQYF
CDR3nt: TGCAGTGCTAGAGATAGCTATCGGCTCCTGGAGCAGTACTTC

j_gene: TRBJ1-1
d_gene: .
v_gene: TRBV6-5
abundance: .
CDR3aa: CASNSGPNTEAFF
CDR3nt: TGTGCCAGCAATTCGGGCCCGAACACTGAAGCTTTCTTT

j_gene: TRBJ2-5
d_gene: TRBD2
v_gene: TRBV4-2
abundance: .
CDR3aa: CASSQVGLAGEQETQYF
CDR3nt: TGTGCCAGCAGCCAAGTTGGACTAGCGGGGGAACAAGAGACCCAGTACTTC